This T cell receptor beta chain appears in the sequencing data of a study of blood T cell repertoires in COVID-19. Background on the study: The analysed material was cDNA or gDNA that came from T cells, B-cell-depleted T cells, or PBMCs.

Here immunoSEQ multiplex PCR was the method, and the copy in TCRdb shows in-frame clones only, minus some. This sample carries 250,000 or so clones, roughly 83% of them seen once, and the ten largest clones take over 2%. V gave up 6 bases and J gave up 6 bases, with 14 bases separating them. The CDR3 runs 13 residues. Looked up from germline, CDR1 is LGHNT and CDR2 is FRNRAP. The sequenced sample consisted of PBMCs or T cells enriched from blood (not recorded which). The V call is TRBV12-5, the J call TRBJ1-1; tentatively, D is TRBD1 (6 bases). This TCR was recovered from a woman in her forties or fifties who had recovered from COVID-19. The CDR3 is CASGQGRGAEAFF. CDR3 bases: TGTGCTAGTGGACAGGGAAGGGGCGCTGAAGCTTTCTTT.